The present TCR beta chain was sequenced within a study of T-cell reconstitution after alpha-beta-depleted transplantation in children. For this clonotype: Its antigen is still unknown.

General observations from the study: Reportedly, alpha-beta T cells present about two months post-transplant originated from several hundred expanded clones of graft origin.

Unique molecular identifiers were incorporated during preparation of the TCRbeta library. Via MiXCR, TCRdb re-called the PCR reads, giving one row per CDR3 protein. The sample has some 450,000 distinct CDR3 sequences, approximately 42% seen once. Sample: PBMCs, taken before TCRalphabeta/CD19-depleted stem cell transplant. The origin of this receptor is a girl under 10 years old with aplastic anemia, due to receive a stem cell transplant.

The chain's CDR3 is CASFTQGAGQPQHF. The CDR3 DNA sequence: TGTGCCAGCTTTACACAGGGGGCAGGGCAGCCCCAGCATTTT. This sequence joins TRBV28 and TRBJ1-5; 9 bases fit TRBD1. Per the germline V gene, CDR1 is MDHEN and CDR2 is SYDVKM. The CDR3 has 14 residues. Unmatched junction bases numbered 9, after V lost 8 bases and J lost 7 bases.